Following are 32 T cell receptor beta chains from one sample sequenced in a study of T cell responses to AZD1222 COVID-19 vaccine. Repertoires were generated with immunoSEQ multiplex PCR, while TCRdb's copy carries only in-frame clones and drops some. The sample records approximately 65,000 clones, over 60% being singletons. The material was peripheral blood, obtained on day 0 of AZD1222 vaccination. Receptors originate from an adult in good health.

This chain connects TRBV5-4 to TRBJ2-2; 16 bases are a match to TRBD2. The CDR3 covers 19 residues. Germline V CDR1 and CDR2: SGHNT, YYREEE (reference sequence). Germline trimming cut 4 bases from V and 3 bases from J; bases unmatched to any gene: 9. The CDR3 nucleotides read TGTGCCAGCAGCAAAACCGGGACTAGCGGGGGGGCTTACACCGGGGAGCTGTTTTTT. This translates into CASSKTGTSGGAYTGELFF.

This chain links TRBV28 with TRBJ1-4; D call uncertain. The CDR3 has 16 residues. V lost 3 bases to trimming and J lost 0 bases, with 11 bases between them. Germline CDR1 reads MDHEN; CDR2 reads SYDVKM. The CDR3 protein is CASSFFDLATNEKLFF. CDR3 bases: TGTGCCAGCAGTTTTTTTGATCTTGCAACTAATGAAAAACTGTTTTTT.

This chain uses TRBV6-5 with TRBJ2-7; D might be TRBD2 (5 bases). The V end lost 5 bases, the J end lost 0 bases, and 11 bases lay between the germline ends. Germline CDR1 is MNHEY and CDR2 is SVGAGI. The CDR3 loop spans 14 amino acids. The CDR3 DNA reads TGTGCCAGCAGTCCCCGGGAAATCTCCTACGAGCAGTACTTC. The encoded protein is CASSPREISYEQYF.

This CDR3 is CASSESFSAGGTGELFF. The CDR3 DNA is TGCGCCAGCAGTGAGTCGTTCTCAGCGGGGGGAACCGGGGAGCTGTTTTTT. V and J are TRBV10-1 and TRBJ2-2, with TRBD2 matching over 9 bases. The CDR3 extends over 17 amino acids. Per germline, CDR1 WNHNN and CDR2 SYGVQD (reference sequence). V was pared by 0 bases and J by 5 bases, with 7 bases of the junction left unmatched.

The genes are TRBV4-1 and TRBJ1-2; D unclear. Germline CDR1 and CDR2: MGHRA and YSYEKL. CDR3 length equals 14 residues. V shed 4 bases and J shed 5 bases, with 14 bases lying between them. The chain's CDR3 is CASSPPGRKYGYTF. The DNA of the CDR3 is TGCGCCAGCAGCCCCCCGGGCCGCAAATATGGCTACACCTTC.

The chain combines TRBV6-6 with TRBJ2-3; D gene unclear. V was clipped by 6 bases and J by 1 base, with 14 bases between them. CDR3 length: 15 residues. Germline CDR1 MNHNY, CDR2 SVGAGI (reference sequence). DNA for the CDR3: TGTGCCAGCAGCCCCCGTCCTGGACGCACAGATACGCAGTATTTT. Translated, it gives CASSPRPGRTDTQYF.

The chain links TRBV18 to TRBJ1-3; no firm D call. Germline V gives CDR1 KGHSH, CDR2 LQKENI. V was trimmed by 6 bases and J by 0 bases, leaving 6 bases between them. CDR3 length equals 13 residues. CDR3 DNA: TGTGCCAGCTCCGACAACTCTGGAAACACCATATATTTT. This translates into CASSDNSGNTIYF.

This chain uses TRBV6-5 with TRBJ2-7; the D gene is possibly TRBD1 (6 bases). Trimming stripped 0 bases from V and 2 bases from J, with 11 bases between. Germline CDR1 is MNHEY and CDR2 is SVGAGI. CDR3 size: 15 residues. The CDR3 here is CASSYSDRTAYEQYF. Written as DNA, the CDR3 is TGTGCCAGCAGTTACTCGGATCGGACAGCCTACGAGCAGTACTTC.

This rearrangement joins TRBV9 to TRBJ2-3; 8 positions agree with TRBD1. The CDR3 sequence is 13 residues long. Trimming cost V 5 bases and J 6 bases; bases outside gene matches: 5. Germline assignment: CDR1 SGDLS and CDR2 YYNGEE. CDR3 protein: CASSTDRADTQYF. In nucleotides, the CDR3 is TGTGCCAGCAGTACGGACAGGGCGGATACGCAGTATTTT.

This clone is a singleton in its sample. The chain is built from TRBV6-6 and TRBJ1-5; 7 positions match TRBD1. Germline values: CDR1 MNHNY, CDR2 SVGAGI (reference sequence). V lost 6 bases, J lost 8 bases, and 7 bases stayed unmatched. The length of the CDR3 is 13 residues. The CDR3 nucleotides read TGTGCCAGCAGCCAACAGGGGATCGAGCCCCAGCATTTT. This gives the protein CASSQQGIEPQHF.

This clone was seen only once. The chain has TRBV6-5 and TRBJ1-3, with a possible D match to TRBD1 (5 bases). Trimming left V 5 bases short and J 2 bases short, with 13 bases between. CDR1 MNHEY and CDR2 SVGAGI come from the germline V gene. The CDR3 extends over 15 amino acids. The CDR3, as DNA: TGTGCCAGCAGTATCCGACGGGGGGCTGGAAACACCATATATTTT. It encodes CASSIRRGAGNTIYF.

V gene TRBV7-9 combines with J gene TRBJ2-5; 8 bases are shared with TRBD2. From germline, CDR1 is SEHNR and CDR2 FQNEAQ (reference sequence). Trimming at V came to 5 bases and at J to 2 bases, leaving 7 bases not matched to a gene. CDR3 size: 15 residues. The CDR3: CASSPLRGGQETQYF. Written as DNA, the CDR3 is TGTGCCAGCAGCCCATTACGGGGGGGGCAAGAGACCCAGTACTTC.

The chain employs TRBV6-6 and TRBJ2-1, with 8 bases fitting TRBD1. Germline assignment: CDR1 MNHNY and CDR2 SVGAGI (reference sequence). V shed 6 bases and J 0 bases; nucleotides not matched to a gene: 7. The length of the CDR3 is 16 residues. The CDR3 nucleotides read TGTGCCAGCAGGGGACAGGCTTCGCGCTCCTACAATGAGCAGTTCTTC. Amino acids: CASRGQASRSYNEQFF.

The V and J genes are TRBV4-3 and TRBJ1-2; 7 nucleotides agree with TRBD1. The CDR3 has 15 residues. Looked up from germline, CDR1 is LGHNA and CDR2 is YSLEER. The trim removed 4 bases at V and 4 bases at J, leaving 9 bases unmatched. The CDR3 nucleotides read TGCGCCAGCAGCCCCGACAGGGTAACCCCCTATGGCTACACCTTC. Its translation: CASSPDRVTPYGYTF.

The chain joins TRBV12-3 or TRBV12-4 to TRBJ1-5; D perhaps matches TRBD1 (6 bases). The CDR3 is made up of 13 amino acids. V was cut by 3 bases and J by 6 bases, with 9 bases left in between. The CDR3 DNA follows: TGTGCCAGCAGTTTGACAGGAGGTCAGCCCCAGCATTTT. Translating it yields CASSLTGGQPQHF.

The rearrangement uses TRBV7-2 and TRBJ1-5, with D perhaps matching TRBD1 (6 bases). V was shortened by 2 bases and J by 0 bases, with 14 bases between the two germline ends. The CDR3 length is 17 residues. Per germline, CDR1 SGHTA and CDR2 FQGNSA. The CDR3, as DNA: TGTGCCAGCAGCTTAAGCGGACAGCCTTATAGCAATCAGCCCCAGCATTTT. Its translation: CASSLSGQPYSNQPQHF.

The chain is built from TRBV30 and TRBJ2-5; D is undetermined. The length of the CDR3 is 15 residues. Germline V CDR1 and CDR2: GTSNPN, SVGIG (reference sequence). Trimming removed 3 bases at V and 2 bases at J, with 16 bases between. The CDR3 sequence is CAWRGTDFQQETQYF. The CDR3 DNA sequence: TGTGCCTGGAGAGGAACGGATTTTCAACAAGAGACCCAGTACTTC.

The J gene is TRBJ2-1, the V gene TRBV11-3; D is perhaps TRBD2 (5 bases). The CDR3 is 14 amino acids. The germline V and J ends were trimmed by 2 bases and 5 bases, with 10 bases remaining between them. Germline lookup yields CDR1 SGHNT and CDR2 YENEEA. This CDR3 is CASSLYGKNNEQFF. The CDR3 DNA reads TGTGCCAGCAGCTTATACGGGAAAAACAATGAGCAGTTCTTC.

The chain combines TRBV28 with TRBJ1-1; perhaps TRBD1 as D (5 bases). Between the trimmed V and J ends, which lost 5 bases and 10 bases, there was a span of 29 bases. The CDR3 loop spans 17 amino acids. CDR1 MDHEN and CDR2 SYDVKM come from the germline V gene. CDR3 bases: TGTGCCAGCAGTCCGCCCCGGTCAGCCGTAGCCAACGGGGGAGCTTTCTTT. This encodes CASSPPRSAVANGGAFF.

This rearrangement joins TRBV10-2 to TRBJ2-1; D is possibly TRBD1 (6 bases). V was pared by 5 bases and J by 3 bases, with 8 bases between. CDR3 length: 13 amino acids. CDR1 is WSHSY and CDR2 is SAAADI in the germline V gene. In DNA form, the CDR3 reads TGCGCCAGCAGTTGGGACAACTACAATGAGCAGTTCTTC. Amino acids: CASSWDNYNEQFF.

J is TRBJ2-7 and V is TRBV28; 11 nucleotides agree with TRBD2. The CDR3 totals 13 residues. The V segment lost 7 bases and the J segment 3 bases; nucleotides outside the gene matches: 2. Germline CDR1 MDHEN, CDR2 SYDVKM. The chain's CDR3 is CASKTSGGYEQYF. The CDR3 nucleotides read TGTGCCAGCAAAACTAGCGGGGGCTACGAGCAGTACTTC. The complete variable domain, with remaining parts taken from reference TRBV28 and TRBJ2-7, reads DVKVTQSSRYLVKRTGEKVFLECVQDMDHENMFWYRQDPGLGLRLIYFSYDVKMKEKGDIPEGYSVSREKKERFSLILESASTNQTSMYLCASKTSGGYEQYFGPGTRLTVT.

This clone has only a few counts. The chain joins TRBV5-1 to TRBJ1-2, with D uncertain. Deletions cut 4 bases from V and 7 bases from J, with 14 bases between. This CDR3 has 13 amino acids. Looked up from germline, CDR1 is SGHRS and CDR2 is YFSETQ. CDR3 nucleotides: TGCGCCAGCAGCCCGGACGGGTCAGGTGGCTACACCTTC. This sequence encodes CASSPDGSGGYTF.

The V and J genes are TRBV10-2 and TRBJ1-2, with D maybe TRBD1 (5 bases). V was shortened by 6 bases and J by 7 bases, with 18 bases between the two germline ends. Germline lookup yields CDR1 WSHSY and CDR2 SAAADI. This CDR3 has 14 residues. The CDR3 coding sequence is TGCGCCAGCAGGCCTCCGGGAGAGGGGACTGGCTACACCTTC. Encoded protein: CASRPPGEGTGYTF.

The J gene is TRBJ2-7, the V gene TRBV6-1; TRBD1 aligns across 8 bases. The junction had 9 bases not matched to a gene; V was cut back by 1 base and J by 4 bases. The CDR3 totals 16 residues. The germline V gene has CDR1 MNHNS and CDR2 SASEGT. The CDR3 loop is CASSEGLTGALYEQYF. CDR3 coding DNA: TGTGCCAGCAGTGAAGGTTTGACAGGGGCCCTTTACGAGCAGTACTTC.

This chain connects TRBV3-1 (or the pseudogene TRBV3-2) to TRBJ1-4, with D possibly TRBD1 on 5 matching bases. V lost 3 bases, J lost 13 bases, and 24 bases lay in between. The CDR3 consists of 16 residues. Germline V gene lookup returns CDR1 LGHDT and CDR2 YNNKEL (reference sequence). The CDR3 loop reads CASSHEVGPWGMGLFF. The CDR3 nucleotides read TGTGCCAGCAGCCATGAGGTGGGCCCTTGGGGGATGGGACTGTTTTTT.

The chain employs TRBV28 and TRBJ2-7; D is ambiguous. V lost 7 bases and J lost 0, with 13 bases in between. The CDR3 is 14 amino acids. The germline V gene has CDR1 MDHEN and CDR2 SYDVKM. CDR3 DNA: TGTGCCAGCACCCCTACAATAGCCTCCTACGAGCAGTACTTC. Translating it yields CASTPTIASYEQYF.

The CDR3 protein is CSVGTGPFGNTEAFF. The CDR3 DNA is TGCAGCGTGGGAACAGGGCCCTTCGGGAACACTGAAGCTTTCTTT. The chain couples TRBV29-1 to TRBJ1-1, with D perhaps matching TRBD1 (6 bases). Trimming removed 6 bases at V and 1 base at J, with 18 bases between. This CDR3 comprises 15 residues. The germline gives CDR1 SQVTM, CDR2 ANQGSEA. Supplemented by reference TRBV29-1 and TRBJ1-1, the full variable domain reads SAVISQKPSRDICQRGTSLTIQCQVDSQVTMMFWYRQQPGQSLTLIATANQGSEATYESGFVIDKFPISRPNLTFSTLTVSNMSPEDSSIYLCSVGTGPFGNTEAFFGQGTRLTVV.

The chain combines TRBV29-1 with TRBJ1-2; D is undetermined. The CDR3 length is 16 residues. Per germline, CDR1 SQVTM and CDR2 ANQGSEA. Deletions cut 7 bases from V and 5 bases from J, with 26 bases between. DNA for the CDR3: TGCAGCGCAAGACTAAACCCCCCATTGGGTGGTTATGGCTACACCTTC. Translated, it gives CSARLNPPLGGYGYTF.

V and J are TRBV6-6 and TRBJ2-3; 7 nucleotides line up with TRBD1. The CDR3 length is 16 residues. V shed 4 bases and J 0 bases; nucleotides not matched to a gene: 7. Germline V gene sequence: CDR1 MNHNY, CDR2 SVGAGI (reference sequence). The CDR3 DNA reads as TGTGCCAGCAGTTTCGACAGGGTGGAAAGCACAGATACGCAGTATTTT. Its translation: CASSFDRVESTDTQYF.

This clone was observed a handful of times. The rearrangement uses TRBV29-1 and TRBJ2-3; 9 bases align to TRBD2. Germline V gene sequence: CDR1 SQVTM, CDR2 ANQGSEA. The CDR3 covers 14 residues. V lost 3 bases, J lost 3 bases, and 4 bases stayed unmatched. CDR3 nucleotide sequence: TGCAGCGTTGATGGGCTAGCGGGGACAGATACGCAGTATTTT. It codes for CSVDGLAGTDTQYF.

The gene calls are TRBV5-5 and TRBJ1-5; 7 nucleotides match TRBD1. There are 16 residues in the CDR3. Germline V gene lookup returns CDR1 SGHKS and CDR2 YYEKEE (reference sequence). V shed 1 base and J 0 bases; nucleotides not matched to a gene: 4. The CDR3 DNA reads as TGTGCCAGCAGCTTGTTAGGGGGCGATAGCAATCAGCCCCAGCATTTT. Translating it yields CASSLLGGDSNQPQHF.

This chain uses TRBV5-6 with TRBJ1-2; D is unclear. The CDR3 has 11 residues. The germline V and J ends were trimmed by 0 bases and 8 bases, with 5 bases remaining between them. Germline V gene data show CDR1 as SGHDT and CDR2 as YYEEEE. Written as DNA, the CDR3 is TGTGCCAGCAGCTTGGAGGACGGCTACACCTTC. Protein sequence: CASSLEDGYTF.